The source of this T cell receptor beta chain is a study of blood T cell repertoires in COVID-19. Study-wide background: The United States, Italy and Spain provided the acute and convalescent COVID-19 samples. The cDNA or gDNA used as material had been derived from T cells, B-cell-depleted T cells, or PBMCs.

Assay used: immunoSEQ multiplex PCR; TCRdb lists only in-frame clones, some missing. In the table there are around 300,000 clones, 85% to 90% of which are singletons. One Seattle source followed patients from active infection through their disease course. This sequence was found in a woman aged 25 to 39 with COVID-19, enrolled during active disease. Sequencing was performed on peripheral blood.

Written as DNA, the CDR3 is TGTGCCAGCAGCTTAGTACCGGGCTCCTACGAGCAGTACTTC. Translation: CASSLVPGSYEQYF. This chain uses TRBV11-2 with TRBJ2-7, with D uncertain. The CDR3 length is 14 residues. Deletions cut 1 base from V and 0 bases from J, with 7 bases between. Per germline, CDR1 SGHAT and CDR2 FQNNGV.